This T cell receptor beta chain was captured in a study of blood T cell repertoires in COVID-19. Study in general: Acute and convalescent COVID-19 samples came from the United States, Italy and Spain. In each case, the material was cDNA or gDNA derived from T cells, B-cell-depleted T cells, or PBMCs.

This clone was counted a single time. As processed by the authors: For nucleated cells, counts were estimated from reference gene primer amplification. Produced via immunoSEQ multiplex PCR; TCRdb's table is partial and in-frame only. V and J calls and clone size are given by that table; D and trimming were obtained from the DNA. Of 120,000 or so clones listed, approximately 67% are singletons. The TCR was taken from a woman aged 60 to 75 with acute or convalescent COVID-19. The sequenced sample consisted of peripheral blood.

The CDR3 reads CASAQGVGPPLHF. CDR3 in DNA: TGTGCCAGCGCCCAGGGTGTTGGCCCACCCCTCCACTTT. V usage is TRBV7-8 and J usage is TRBJ1-6; weak D call: TRBD1 (5 bases). V shed 8 bases and J shed 11 bases, with 16 bases lying between them. The CDR3 is made up of 13 amino acids. Germline V gene data show CDR1 as SGHVS and CDR2 as FQNEAQ.